These 28 T cell receptor beta chains were sequenced from one sample in a study of T cell responses to AZD1222 COVID-19 vaccine. Clones were read by immunoSEQ multiplex PCR, and TCRdb kept only the in-frame ones, dropping some. Of some 100,000 clones listed, more than 70% are singletons. The specimen was peripheral blood, collected 28 days after the second AZD1222 dose. The receptor set was obtained from an adult who received the AZD1222 COVID-19 vaccine.

V gene TRBV14 combines with J gene TRBJ1-5; no reliable D call. From germline, CDR1 is SGHDN and CDR2 FVKESK. The CDR3 consists of 12 residues. V lost 0 bases to trimming and J lost 6 bases, with 3 bases between them. The CDR3 DNA reads TGTGCCAGCAGCCAAGAAGGTCAGCCCCAGCATTTT. Translating gives CASSQEGQPQHF. Looking up the rest from reference TRBV14 and TRBJ1-5 gives the full variable domain: EAGVTQFPSHSVIEKGQTVTLRCDPISGHDNLYWYRRVMGKEIKFLLHFVKESKQDESGMPNNRFLAERTGGTYSTLKVQPAELEDSGVYFCASSQEGQPQHFGDGTRLSIL.

This clone was detected only a few times. The chain has TRBV6-1 and TRBJ1-2; 8 bases are shared with TRBD1. V dropped 2 bases and J dropped 4; count of bases not matched to a gene: 3. Germline-derived CDR1 and CDR2 are MNHNS and SASEGT. This CDR3 region has 14 residues. As DNA, the CDR3 is TGTGCCAGCAGTGAAAGGACAGGGTCCTATGGCTACACCTTC. Translation gives CASSERTGSYGYTF.

The rearrangement joins TRBV30 to TRBJ1-2, with a tentative D call TRBD1 (5 bases). Germline V gives CDR1 GTSNPN, CDR2 SVGIG (reference sequence). V was clipped by 5 bases and J by 8 bases, with 24 bases between them. The CDR3 sequence is 15 residues long. The CDR3 DNA reads TGTGCCTGGTCTACCTCCTTCGGGGGAAGGGGCGGCTACACCTTC. Its protein is CAWSTSFGGRGGYTF.

The chain is built from TRBV19 and TRBJ2-3; 7 bases agree with TRBD1. The CDR3 runs 15 residues. Unmatched junction bases numbered 7, after V lost 4 bases and J lost 3 bases. CDR1 is LNHDA, CDR2 SQIVND, per germline (reference sequence). The CDR3 nucleotides are TGTGCCAGTAGTACCCATCAGGGGGTGACAGATACGCAGTATTTT. Translated: CASSTHQGVTDTQYF.

V gene TRBV9 combines with J gene TRBJ2-7; the match to TRBD2 covers 14 bases. The CDR3 is made up of 16 amino acids. J gave up 6 bases and V 4 bases, and 9 bases lay outside the gene matches. Germline-derived CDR1 and CDR2 are SGDLS and YYNGEE. The CDR3 DNA reads as TGTGCCAGCAGCCCACGGACTAGCGGGAGGTTTGCCGAGCAGTACTTC. This sequence encodes CASSPRTSGRFAEQYF.

CDR3: CASSLAPSSGRAGQYF. CDR3 in DNA: TGTGCCAGCAGCTTAGCGCCATCTAGCGGGAGGGCCGGGCAGTACTTC. J is TRBJ2-7 and V is TRBV7-2; the match to TRBD2 covers 12 bases. CDR3 length: 16 residues. After removal of 0 bases from V and 9 bases from J, the junction contained 9 bases not matched to a gene. Per the germline V gene, CDR1 is SGHTA and CDR2 is FQGNSA.

The V and J genes are TRBV2 and TRBJ2-1; 7 bases are shared with TRBD1. The trim removed 7 bases at V and 1 base at J, leaving 4 bases unmatched. CDR1 and CDR2 (germline): SNHLY, FYNNEI. The CDR3 has 14 amino acids. This CDR3 reads CASKGGASYNEQFF. DNA of the CDR3: TGTGCCAGCAAAGGGGGCGCTTCCTACAATGAGCAGTTCTTC.

The chain uses TRBV5-1 and TRBJ2-7; 10 bases fit TRBD1. CDR1 is SGHRS and CDR2 is YFSETQ in the germline V gene. The CDR3 covers 15 residues. V lost 4 bases and J lost 5; bases outside the gene matches: 9. The CDR3 coding sequence is TGCGCCAGCAGCCTCTGGGGGACAGGGGAACACGAGCAGTACTTC. Translation gives CASSLWGTGEHEQYF.

This chain joins TRBV3-1 (or the pseudogene TRBV3-2) and TRBJ1-6; TRBD1 agrees at 8 bases. CDR3 length equals 15 residues. The V segment lost 1 base and the J segment 8 bases; nucleotides outside the gene matches: 4. Per germline, CDR1 LGHDT and CDR2 YNNKEL (reference sequence). The CDR3 DNA reads as TGTGCCAGCAGCCAAGGAGGACAGGGCTATTCACCCCTCCACTTT. This sequence encodes CASSQGGQGYSPLHF.

This clone has a single count. The chain combines TRBV20-1 with TRBJ2-1; weak D call: TRBD2 (6 bases). Trimming left V 3 bases short and J 2 bases short, with 11 bases between. The germline gives CDR1 DFQATT, CDR2 SNEGSKA (reference sequence). The CDR3 consists of 14 residues. The CDR3 DNA reads as TGCAGTGCTAGTCTGCGGGGAACCTACAATGAGCAGTTCTTC. It codes for CSASLRGTYNEQFF.

This chain links TRBV7-3 with TRBJ1-6; D might be TRBD1 (5 bases). The germline V gene has CDR1 SGHTA and CDR2 FQGTGA. Trimming shortened V by 1 base and J by 10 bases, and 17 bases separated the two germline ends. The CDR3 consists of 16 residues. The CDR3 nucleotides read TGTGCCAGCAGCTTAATGGCCAGGGTGGAGAAATCACCCCTCCACTTT. Its protein is CASSLMARVEKSPLHF.

This rearrangement joins TRBV5-1 to TRBJ2-2; 10 nucleotides line up with TRBD2. The V segment lost 0 bases and the J segment 0 bases; nucleotides outside the gene matches: 5. Per germline, CDR1 SGHRS and CDR2 YFSETQ. This CDR3 comprises 18 residues. This CDR3 is CASSLVPSGGANTGELFF. DNA for the CDR3: TGCGCCAGCAGCTTGGTCCCCAGCGGGGGGGCGAACACCGGGGAGCTGTTTTTT.

The chain joins TRBV19 to TRBJ1-4; D call uncertain. The germline V and J ends were trimmed by 1 base and 8 bases, with 14 bases remaining between them. This CDR3 region has 15 residues. CDR1 is LNHDA, CDR2 SQIVND, per germline (reference sequence). CDR3 DNA sequence: TGTGCCAGTAGTATAGGAGGGAACCTACGGGAAAAACTGTTTTTT. Its protein is CASSIGGNLREKLFF. Supplemented by reference TRBV19 and TRBJ1-4, the full variable domain reads DGGITQSPKYLFRKEGQNVTLSCEQNLNHDAMYWYRQDPGQGLRLIYYSQIVNDFQKGDIAEGYSVSREKKESFPLTVTSAQKNPTAFYLCASSIGGNLREKLFFGSGTQLSVL.

DNA for the CDR3: TGCGCCAGCAGCTTGGACGACTACGAGCAGTACTTC. This gives the protein CASSLDDYEQYF. This chain joins TRBV5-1 and TRBJ2-7; unclear D gene. V dropped 0 bases and J dropped 3 bases, with 4 bases sitting between them. This CDR3 contains 12 residues. Looked up from germline, CDR1 is SGHRS and CDR2 is YFSETQ.

This sequence joins TRBV28 and TRBJ2-3, with D tentatively TRBD1 (6 bases). Trimming removed 6 bases at V and 0 bases at J, with 13 bases between. This CDR3 has 15 amino acids. Germline lookup yields CDR1 MDHEN and CDR2 SYDVKM. CDR3 bases: TGTGCCAGCAGGAGACAGGTTTTTAGCACAGATACGCAGTATTTT. It is translated as CASRRQVFSTDTQYF.

The chain couples TRBV28 to TRBJ2-1, with 8 bases lining up with TRBD1. Per the germline V gene, CDR1 is MDHEN and CDR2 is SYDVKM. The CDR3 sequence is 13 residues long. Unmatched junction bases numbered 10, after V lost 10 bases and J lost 8 bases. The CDR3 here is CATSLQGAHEQFF. CDR3 in DNA: TGTGCCACCTCCCTCCAGGGGGCCCATGAGCAGTTCTTC.

The chain employs TRBV5-6 and TRBJ1-1, with 7 bases that match TRBD1. The V segment lost 5 bases and the J segment 1 base; nucleotides outside the gene matches: 14. In germline, CDR1 is SGHDT, CDR2 YYEEEE. The CDR3 extends over 17 amino acids. The CDR3 loop is CASSPPQGLYPNTEAFF. The CDR3 DNA is TGTGCCAGCAGTCCCCCACAGGGGCTCTATCCGAACACTGAAGCTTTCTTT.

The chain recombines TRBV19 with TRBJ2-7; D gene uncertain. CDR1 LNHDA and CDR2 SQIVND come from the germline V gene (reference sequence). The V gene lost 7 bases and the J gene lost 1 base, with 8 bases spanning the gap. The CDR3 spans 12 residues. CDR3 DNA sequence: TGTGCCAGTATCCCCAGTTCCTACGAGCAGTACTTC. The encoded protein is CASIPSSYEQYF.

The chain has TRBV19 and TRBJ1-5; D gene uncertain. This CDR3 is 17 amino acids long. The V end was cut by 4 bases, the J end by 2 bases, with 18 bases between. CDR1 LNHDA and CDR2 SQIVND come from the germline V gene (reference sequence). The CDR3 is CASSTPFEVWGNQPQHF. Here the CDR3 DNA reads TGTGCCAGTAGTACACCCTTCGAAGTGTGGGGCAATCAGCCCCAGCATTTT.

In its sample, this clone was seen once. V gene TRBV7-2 combines with J gene TRBJ1-1, with 9 bases matching TRBD1. The CDR3 spans 16 residues. V was pared by 5 bases and J by 0 bases, with 7 bases of the junction left unmatched. The germline V gene encodes CDR1 SGHTA and CDR2 FQGNSA. The CDR3 protein is CASSPTGGQLNTEAFF. The CDR3 DNA reads TGTGCCAGCAGCCCGACAGGGGGACAGTTGAACACTGAAGCTTTCTTT.

The chain carries TRBV4-1 and TRBJ2-3; D is perhaps TRBD2 (5 bases). There are 15 residues in the CDR3. Germline CDR1 is MGHRA and CDR2 is YSYEKL. The V and J ends lost 7 bases and 1 base respectively, with 15 bases between them. This CDR3 is CASKPFGRGTDTQYF. The CDR3 DNA reads TGCGCCAGCAAACCCTTTGGGCGGGGCACAGATACGCAGTATTTT.

The rearrangement uses TRBV7-9 and TRBJ2-1; 8 nucleotides align to TRBD2. Germline loops: CDR1 SEHNR, CDR2 FQNEAQ (reference sequence). The CDR3 runs 14 residues. With 5 bases clipped from V and 10 bases from J, the junction kept 10 bases outside the gene matches. CDR3: CASSQRLARREQFF. DNA for the CDR3: TGTGCCAGCAGCCAGCGACTAGCGCGACGGGAGCAGTTCTTC.

The V and J genes are TRBV18 and TRBJ2-7; 11 bases fit TRBD2. Germline lookup yields CDR1 KGHSH and CDR2 LQKENI. The CDR3 covers 15 residues. With 4 bases clipped from V and 5 bases from J, the junction kept 7 bases outside the gene matches. CDR3 protein: CASSLAGGPQDEQYF. Here the CDR3 DNA reads TGTGCCAGCTCACTAGCGGGAGGGCCACAGGACGAGCAGTACTTC.

V gene TRBV28 combines with J gene TRBJ1-2, with 7 bases matching TRBD1. With V trimmed by 4 bases and J by 2 bases, 4 bases remained unmatched. Looked up from germline, CDR1 is MDHEN and CDR2 is SYDVKM. The CDR3 has 14 amino acids. The CDR3 sequence: CASSSGGSNYGYTF. The CDR3 region has the DNA TGTGCCAGCAGTTCAGGGGGTTCCAACTATGGCTACACCTTC.

V and J are TRBV7-2 and TRBJ2-5, with a possible D match to TRBD1 (5 bases). V dropped 5 bases and J dropped 2 bases, with 9 bases sitting between them. The CDR3 spans 13 residues. CDR1 SGHTA and CDR2 FQGNSA come from the germline V gene. CDR3 in DNA: TGTGCCAGCAGCACCCGACAGCAAGAGACCCAGTACTTC. Translation gives CASSTRQQETQYF. Variable domain in full (rest from reference TRBV7-2 and TRBJ2-5): GAGVSQSPSNKVTEKGKDVELRCDPISGHTALYWYRQSLGQGLEFLIYFQGNSAPDKSGLPSDRFSAERTGGSVSTLTIQRTQQEDSAVYLCASSTRQQETQYFGPGTRLLVL.

This clone was detected once. The DNA for the CDR3 is TGTGCCAGCAGCACCCGACTAGCGGGTGGTTCTAGCACAGATACGCAGTATTTT. Translated, it gives CASSTRLAGGSSTDTQYF. The chain has TRBV9 and TRBJ2-3, with TRBD2 identical over 10 bases. Trimming took 4 bases from V and 0 from J; bases not matched to a gene: 11. The CDR3 spans 18 residues. Germline V lookup: CDR1 SGDLS, CDR2 YYNGEE.

The rearrangement links TRBV3-1 (or the pseudogene TRBV3-2) to TRBJ1-6, with D perhaps TRBD1 (5 bases). V shed 5 bases and J shed 9 bases, with 14 bases lying between them. Germline-derived CDR1 and CDR2 are LGHDT and YNNKEL (reference sequence). The CDR3 consists of 14 residues. The CDR3 nucleotides read TGTGCCAGCAGCTCAAGAAGACAGACTTCACCCCTCCACTTT. Amino acid sequence: CASSSRRQTSPLHF.

The V and J genes are TRBV9 and TRBJ2-3; D perhaps matches TRBD2 (6 bases). Trimming shortened V by 3 bases and J by 0 bases, and 14 bases separated the two germline ends. CDR1 is SGDLS, CDR2 YYNGEE, per germline. The CDR3 spans 16 residues. For the CDR3, the DNA is TGTGCCAGCAGCGCTCCTACGGGACTTAGCACAGATACGCAGTATTTT. This encodes CASSAPTGLSTDTQYF. Looking up the rest from reference TRBV9 and TRBJ2-3 gives the full variable domain: DSGVTQTPKHLITATGQRVTLRCSPRSGDLSVYWYQQSLDQGLQFLIQYYNGEERAKGNILERFSAQQFPDLHSELNLSSLELGDSALYFCASSAPTGLSTDTQYFGPGTRLTVL.